This T cell receptor (beta chain) was observed in a study of T cell clones after liver transplantation. Looking at the study overall: Liver transplant recipients had immunosuppression withdrawal attempted within 2 years. Draws occurred before transplant, before withdrawal, and after complete or failed withdrawal. Overall study findings and caveats: In most of the 8 subjects, circulating graft-donor-reactive CD4 TCRbeta sequences fell significantly after transplant.

Using immunoSEQ multiplex PCR, the repertoire was profiled, and TCRdb retains in-frame clones only, with some absent. The profile shows around 97,000 clones, around four fifths of them singletons. About this clone itself: Its target is unknown.

The CDR3 covers 15 residues. Germline V gene lookup returns CDR1 MDHEN and CDR2 SYDVKM. V dropped 5 bases and J dropped 3 bases, with 16 bases sitting between them. The material was CD4+ T cells from blood, obtained approximately 50 months after liver transplant. V usage is TRBV28 and J usage is TRBJ1-1, with D tentatively TRBD1 (6 bases). The TCR sequence derives from a human patient who received a liver transplant. Some T cells may be provided by the graft donor. CDR3 nucleotides: TGTGCCAGCAGTACGACGACAGGTTCGTACACTGAAGCTTTCTTT. Translation gives CASSTTTGSYTEAFF.